This is a list of T cell receptor beta chains from one sample in a study. TCRdb fed the 5' RACE reads into MiXCR, producing one record per CDR3 protein. The table records some 45,000 distinct CDR3 sequences, 25% to 30% of them present only once. What was sequenced was naive CD4+ T cells sorted from blood. The receptors derive from a female donor with breast cancer. Both conserved end residues are part of each CDR3. D genes are given only for firm matches. Not all rows give a size; the values are once, few, many and, for expanded clones, a class.

clone size | J gene | D gene | V gene | CDR3 protein | CDR3 DNA
- | TRBJ2-3 | TRBD2 | TRBV4-1 | CASSQEAGGPLYF | TGCGCCAGCAGCCAAGAGGCGGGAGGCCCTCTGTATTTT
few | TRBJ2-1 | - | TRBV7-2 | CASSLNVGSDEQFF | TGTGCCAGCAGCTTGAACGTCGGGAGTGATGAGCAGTTCTTC
few | TRBJ2-7 | TRBD1 | TRBV6-5 | CASKILTGHEQYF | TGTGCCAGCAAAATATTGACAGGGCACGAGCAGTACTTC
few | TRBJ1-6 | TRBD1 | TRBV2 | CASSETGDSPLHF | TGTGCCAGCAGTGAGACAGGGGATTCACCCCTCCACTTT
- | TRBJ2-2 | - | TRBV12-3/TRBV12-4 | CASKTGVVRELFF | TGTGCCAGCAAGACCGGGGTTGTACGGGAGCTGTTTTTT
few | TRBJ1-1 | TRBD1 | TRBV6-6 | CASSRGTGGLNTEAFF | TGTGCCAGCAGCCGAGGGACAGGGGGGCTGAACACTGAAGCTTTCTTT
- | TRBJ1-2 | - | TRBV7-8 | CASSPMGRGDYGYTF | TGTGCCAGCAGCCCGATGGGTAGAGGGGACTATGGCTACACCTTC
many | TRBJ2-2 | - | TRBV20-1 | CSAIFRSGELFF | TGCAGTGCTATCTTCAGGTCCGGGGAGCTGTTTTTT
many | TRBJ1-5 | - | TRBV3-1 | CASSQDLDQPQHF | TGTGCCAGCAGCCAAGATTTGGATCAGCCCCAGCATTTT
many | TRBJ1-1 | - | TRBV7-2 | CASSLWGGGEDTEAFF | TGTGCCAGCAGCTTATGGGGCGGGGGGGAGGACACTGAAGCTTTCTTT
- | TRBJ2-5 | - | TRBV5-6 | CASSLRSGANQETQYF | TGTGCCAGCAGCTTGCGTTCAGGAGCAAACCAAGAGACCCAGTACTTC
few | TRBJ1-6 | TRBD1 | TRBV7-9 | CASSSAGGTANSPLHF | TGTGCCAGCAGCTCCGCCGGGGGGACAGCTAATTCACCCCTCCACTTT
- | TRBJ1-6 | - | TRBV6-1 | CASSEADGTNSPLHF | TGTGCCAGCAGTGAAGCTGATGGAACAAATTCACCCCTCCACTTT
- | TRBJ2-3 | TRBD2 | TRBV7-3 | CASSLTSGSTDTRYF | TGTGCCAGCAGCTTAACTAGCGGGAGCACAGATACGCGGTATTTT
- | TRBJ1-5 | - | TRBV27 | CASRLTPYQPQHF | TGTGCCAGCAGACTGACACCTTATCAGCCCCAGCATTTT
medium-sized | TRBJ2-7 | - | TRBV12-3/TRBV12-4 | CASSPTGYYEQYF | TGTGCCAGCAGTCCAACAGGGTACTACGAGCAGTACTTC
few | TRBJ2-3 | - | TRBV2 | CASTEGGRAQYF | TGTGCCAGCACCGAGGGGGGGCGTGCGCAGTATTTT
- | TRBJ1-1 | - | TRBV9 | CASSVRGGGPEAFF | TGTGCCAGCAGCGTAAGGGGGGGAGGACCTGAAGCTTTCTTT
- | TRBJ2-2 | - | TRBV5-1 | CASSLLWAGELFF | TGCGCCAGCAGCTTGCTATGGGCCGGGGAGCTGTTTTTT
- | TRBJ1-1 | - | TRBV7-3 | CASSREMNTEAFF | TGTGCCAGCAGCCGGGAGATGAACACTGAAGCTTTCTTT
- | TRBJ2-1 | - | TRBV29-1 | CSVEDSGEPYNEQSF | TGCAGCGTTGAAGACTCGGGAGAGCCCTACAATGAGCAGTCCTTC
few | TRBJ1-2 | TRBD1 | TRBV28 | CASRRPGQGVGYTF | TGTGCCAGCAGACGTCCGGGACAGGGGGTGGGCTACACCTTC
- | TRBJ2-5 | TRBD1 | TRBV7-9 | CASSVSGTAQETQYF | TGTGCCAGCAGCGTCTCCGGGACAGCACAAGAGACCCAGTACTTC
few | TRBJ2-6 | - | TRBV20-1 | CSANPVAGANVLTF | TGCAGTGCTAATCCGGTGGCGGGGGCCAACGTCCTGACTTTC
- | TRBJ2-1 | TRBD2 | TRBV5-1 | CASSPMTSGGGNEQFF | TGCGCCAGCAGCCCAATGACTAGCGGGGGCGGGAATGAGCAGTTCTTC
many | TRBJ1-4 | - | TRBV7-2 | CASSLRGATNEKLFF | TGTGCCAGCAGCTTAAGGGGGGCAACTAATGAAAAACTGTTTTTT
- | TRBJ2-5 | TRBD1 | TRBV12-3/TRBV12-4 | CASSPGTGRQETQYF | TGTGCCAGCAGTCCCGGGACAGGGAGACAAGAGACCCAGTACTTC
many | TRBJ2-1 | TRBD2 | TRBV6-1 | CASNGGGPYNEQFF | TGTGCCAGCAATGGCGGGGGGCCATACAATGAGCAGTTCTTC
many | TRBJ1-1 | - | TRBV29-1 | CSVESYMNTEAFF | TGCAGCGTTGAGTCCTACATGAACACTGAAGCTTTCTTT
- | TRBJ2-7 | TRBD1 | TRBV2 | CASIQQGNEQYF | TGTGCCAGCATTCAACAGGGGAACGAGCAGTACTTC
- | TRBJ2-1 | - | TRBV12-3/TRBV12-4 | CASTPDRGSYNEQFF | TGTGCCAGCACACCCGATCGGGGCTCCTACAATGAGCAGTTCTTC
- | TRBJ1-1 | TRBD1 | TRBV4-1 | CASSTQGGASEAFF | TGCGCCAGCAGCACCCAGGGGGGGGCGAGTGAAGCTTTCTTT
many | TRBJ2-7 | TRBD1 | TRBV5-1 | CASSPSGDRGAYEQYF | TGCGCCAGCAGCCCCTCCGGGGACAGGGGTGCCTACGAGCAGTACTTC
- | TRBJ2-3 | TRBD2 | TRBV24-1 | CATSDPSGRDTQYF | TGTGCCACCAGTGACCCTAGCGGGAGAGATACGCAGTATTTT
- | TRBJ2-5 | TRBD2 | TRBV5-1 | CASSPGLAIYETQYF | TGCGCCAGCAGCCCGGGACTAGCGATATACGAGACCCAGTACTTC
few | TRBJ2-2 | TRBD2 | TRBV28 | CASTPAGGPGTGELFF | TGTGCCAGCACGCCAGCGGGAGGGCCAGGGACCGGGGAGCTGTTTTTT
many | TRBJ2-7 | - | TRBV5-1 | CASSFDVGSSSYEQYF | TGCGCCAGCAGCTTCGACGTAGGTAGCAGCTCCTACGAGCAGTACTTC
few | TRBJ2-7 | TRBD2 | TRBV3-1 | CASSQSPPGSGRPEQYF | TGTGCCAGCAGCCAGTCCCCGCCGGGTAGCGGGAGGCCCGAGCAGTACTTC
few | TRBJ2-3 | TRBD1 | TRBV20-1 | CSAGTGQTDTQYF | TGCAGTGCTGGAACGGGACAGACAGATACGCAGTATTTT
- | TRBJ1-3 | - | TRBV30 | CAWRVYGYTIYF | TGTGCCTGGCGAGTGTACGGCTACACCATATATTTT
few | TRBJ1-3 | - | TRBV7-8 | CASSLKMNTIYF | TGTGCCAGCAGCTTAAAGATGAACACCATATATTTT
- | TRBJ2-7 | - | TRBV7-2 | CASSLDRSYEQYF | TGTGCCAGCAGCCTGGACAGATCCTACGAGCAGTACTTC